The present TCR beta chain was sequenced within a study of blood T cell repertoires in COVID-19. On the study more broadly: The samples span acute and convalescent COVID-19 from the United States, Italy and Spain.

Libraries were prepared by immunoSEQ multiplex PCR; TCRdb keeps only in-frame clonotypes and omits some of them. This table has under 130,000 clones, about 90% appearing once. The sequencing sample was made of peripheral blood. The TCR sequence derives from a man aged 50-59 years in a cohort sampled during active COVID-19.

CDR3 in amino acids: CASSSRDIFSEQYF. The CDR3 nucleotides read TGTGCCAGCAGCTCCCGGGATATATTTTCAGAGCAGTACTTC. The gene calls are TRBV7-9 and TRBJ2-7; the D gene is possibly TRBD2 (5 bases). This CDR3 spans 14 amino acids. The V gene lost 4 bases and the J gene lost 7 bases, with 17 bases spanning the gap. The germline V gene encodes CDR1 SEHNR and CDR2 FQNEAQ (reference sequence).